These 6 T cell receptor beta chains came from one sample sequenced in a study of blood T cell repertoires in COVID-19. The assay was immunoSEQ multiplex PCR, and TCRdb's table has in-frame clones only and misses some. The sample holds some 240,000 clones, around nine tenths seen once. The sample comprised peripheral blood. All receptors derive from a man in his sixties with COVID-19, enrolled during active disease.

This clone has only one observation. This sequence joins TRBV5-1 and TRBJ2-3, with TRBD1 identical over 7 bases. Germline V gene data show CDR1 as SGHRS and CDR2 as YFSETQ. Trimming removed 7 bases from V and 4 bases from J; junction bases left unmatched: 9. CDR3 length equals 14 residues. CDR3 protein: CASSSDRTPDTQYF. CDR3 in DNA: TGCGCCAGCTCCTCGGACAGGACGCCAGATACGCAGTATTTT.

This chain uses TRBV19 with TRBJ2-4; 8 bases are shared with TRBD2. The V gene's germline CDR1 is LNHDA and CDR2 SQIVND (reference sequence). Trimming took 7 bases from V and 3 from J; bases not matched to a gene: 8. The CDR3 is 15 residues long. This chain's CDR3 is CASMAGGRGKNIQYF. The CDR3 DNA is TGTGCCAGTATGGCGGGGGGAAGGGGCAAAAACATTCAGTACTTC. The complete variable domain, with remaining parts taken from reference TRBV19 and TRBJ2-4, reads DGGITQSPKYLFRKEGQNVTLSCEQNLNHDAMYWYRQDPGQGLRLIYYSQIVNDFQKGDIAEGYSVSREKKESFPLTVTSAQKNPTAFYLCASMAGGRGKNIQYFGAGTRLSVL.

This rearrangement joins TRBV27 to TRBJ1-2; 8 bases map to TRBD1. With V trimmed by 6 bases and J by 5 bases, 8 bases remained unmatched. Germline CDR1 and CDR2: MNHEY and SMNVEV (reference sequence). This CDR3 comprises 14 residues. CDR3 DNA: TGTGCCAGCAGCCCAGGACAGGGAAGGTATGGCTACACCTTC. This gives the protein CASSPGQGRYGYTF.

The chain is built from TRBV18 and TRBJ1-1; D perhaps matches TRBD1 (5 bases). The CDR3 sequence is 13 residues long. Germline V lookup: CDR1 KGHSH, CDR2 LQKENI. The V and J ends lost 9 bases and 4 bases respectively, with 15 bases between them. This CDR3 is CASIGVPGTEAFF. CDR3 sequence (DNA): TGTGCCAGTATAGGGGTCCCGGGCACTGAAGCTTTCTTT.

This chain links TRBV15 with TRBJ2-7; D is possibly TRBD2 (6 bases). V was clipped by 0 bases and J by 1 base, with 10 bases between them. The CDR3 totals 15 residues. The germline gives CDR1 LNHNV, CDR2 YYDKDF (reference sequence). The CDR3 sequence is CATSRDRGGSYEQYF. CDR3 DNA: TGTGCCACCAGCAGAGATCGTGGGGGGTCCTACGAGCAGTACTTC.

This sequence joins TRBV3-1 (or the pseudogene TRBV3-2) and TRBJ1-1, with D possibly TRBD1 on 6 matching bases. This CDR3 region has 15 residues. Germline CDR1 LGHDT, CDR2 YNNKEL (reference sequence). V shed 4 bases and J shed 1 base, with 13 bases lying between them. The CDR3, as DNA: TGTGCCAGCAGCCTCACACAGGGAAGGAACACTGAAGCTTTCTTT. Its protein product is CASSLTQGRNTEAFF.